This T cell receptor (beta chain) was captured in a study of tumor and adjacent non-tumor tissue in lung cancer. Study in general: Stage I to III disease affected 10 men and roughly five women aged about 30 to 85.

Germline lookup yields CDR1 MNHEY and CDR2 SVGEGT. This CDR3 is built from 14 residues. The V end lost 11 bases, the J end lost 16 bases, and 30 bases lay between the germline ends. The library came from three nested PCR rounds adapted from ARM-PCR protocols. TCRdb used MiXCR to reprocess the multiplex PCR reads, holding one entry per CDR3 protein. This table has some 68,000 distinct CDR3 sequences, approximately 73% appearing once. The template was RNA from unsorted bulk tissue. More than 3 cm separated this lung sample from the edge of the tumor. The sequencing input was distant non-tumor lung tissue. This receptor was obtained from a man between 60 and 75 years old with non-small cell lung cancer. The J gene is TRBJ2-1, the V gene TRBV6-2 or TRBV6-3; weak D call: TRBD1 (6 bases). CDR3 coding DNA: TGTGCCTGCGTTCATCCCGGGTCTGTACAGGGTCAATTCTTC. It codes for CACVHPGSVQGQFF.